This TCR beta chain was retrieved from a study of blood T cell repertoires in COVID-19. Assay: immunoSEQ multiplex PCR; the TCRdb copy retains only in-frame clones and omits some. Among 95,000 to 110,000 clones listed, roughly nine tenths were seen once. This receptor was obtained from a man in his fifties in a cohort sampled during active COVID-19. The sequenced material came from peripheral blood.

The CDR3 DNA follows: TGCGCCAGCAGCGCGTTAAGGGCGGGGAAAAACATTCAGTACTTC. This encodes CASSALRAGKNIQYF. J is TRBJ2-4 and V is TRBV5-1, with D perhaps matching TRBD2 (6 bases). Between the trimmed V and J ends, which lost 4 bases and 4 bases, there was a span of 15 bases. CDR1 SGHRS and CDR2 YFSETQ come from the germline V gene. The CDR3 is made up of 15 amino acids.